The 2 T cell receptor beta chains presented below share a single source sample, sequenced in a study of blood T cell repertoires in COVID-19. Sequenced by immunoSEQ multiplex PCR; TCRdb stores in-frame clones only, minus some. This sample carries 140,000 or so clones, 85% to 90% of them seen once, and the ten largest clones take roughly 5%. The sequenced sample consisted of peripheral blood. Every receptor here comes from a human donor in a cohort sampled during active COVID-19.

CDR3 in DNA: TGTGCCAGCAGCCCTGGGGCCGGGAGGGCTAGCTCTGGGGCCAACGTCCTGACTTTC. It is translated as CASSPGAGRASSGANVLTF. The genes are TRBV7-2 and TRBJ2-6; 8 bases agree with TRBD2. The junction had 12 bases not matched to a gene; V was cut back by 5 bases and J by 0 bases. Per the germline V gene, CDR1 is SGHTA and CDR2 is FQGNSA. The CDR3 length is 19 residues.

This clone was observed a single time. The CDR3 bases are TGTGCCAGCAGCCCCGGACAGGGGGCTTATAATTCACCCCTCCACTTT. It specifies CASSPGQGAYNSPLHF. The genes are TRBV6-6 and TRBJ1-6, with 11 bases identical to TRBD1. The CDR3 loop spans 16 amino acids. Germline V gene lookup returns CDR1 MNHNY and CDR2 SVGAGI (reference sequence). J lost 4 bases, V lost 6 bases, and 5 bases had no gene match.